This T cell receptor beta chain was obtained from a study of lymphopenia after photon versus proton radiotherapy. With respect to this clone: Antigen specificity is unknown.

General study points: After the lymphocyte nadir, photon-treated repertoires showed oligoclonal expansion, especially of CD8+ Temra cells. Better survival with proton therapy was suggested as possible, not demonstrated.

The data were produced by immunoSEQ multiplex PCR, yet TCRdb's version contains in-frame clones alone and is incomplete. The sample records 55,000 to 75,000 clones, roughly 91% being singletons. Germline V gene sequence: CDR1 MNHNS, CDR2 SASEGT. CDR3 length: 13 amino acids. Trimming removed 4 bases from V and 6 bases from J, with 10 bases in between. The source was peripheral blood, collected from a patient treated with photon-based radiotherapy. The TCR sequence derives from a woman in her 70s with pancreatic cancer. The rearrangement links TRBV6-1 to TRBJ1-5; the D is unclear. Here the CDR3 DNA reads TGTGCCAGCAGTGTCTTGAGGGTTCAGCCCCAGCATTTT. This gives the protein CASSVLRVQPQHF.